This T cell receptor (beta chain) comes out of a study of blood T cell repertoires in COVID-19 (dated by TCRdb to about 2020). For context, the study as a whole: Samples covering the acute and convalescent phases of COVID-19 were provided by collaborators in the United States, Italy and Spain. The prospective study material was composed of cDNA or gDNA derived from T cells, B-cell-depleted T cells, or PBMCs. The dataset comprised deeply sampled blood TCRbeta repertoires from subjects exposed to, actively infected with, or recovered from COVID-19. The repertoires were made available in a free public database intended to serve as a resource for research on the immune response to SARS-CoV-2. Samples came from the ongoing ImmuneRACE study (first 160 participants) plus 1,254 subjects from 6 global collaborators. The sample metadata nearly always contained a de-identified subject ID, COVID-19 status, age in years and sex. Where available, HLA class I and class II types were obtained from metadata supplied by the sample provider rather than from assay-based typing.

The immunoSEQ Assay, a bias-controlled multiplex PCR, was used to amplify TCRbeta CDR3 regions from genomic DNA. Per the authors' processing: The number of nucleated cells in each sample was estimated from the amplification of reference gene primers within the assay. To quantify the absolute abundance of each unique TCRbeta CDR3 rearrangement, sequence reads were collapsed and filtered. For each sample, productive Simpson clonality was calculated as the square root of Simpson's diversity index over productive rearrangements. Entries here come from immuneACCESS through TCRdb and include only in-frame sequences with V and J called. Some clones fail to appear in such tables; in the studies checked, an unresolved V gene covers under half of the shortfall, and the cause of the remainder is unknown. V and J calls and clone size follow that table, whereas D and trimming were derived from the DNA. The sample table holds about 350,000 clones, of which about nine tenths were seen once. The top ten clones comprise 0.85% to 1.3% of the sample.

What the study reported, not specific to this receptor: Clinical and demographic metadata were provided uncurated, with the amount varying by source and participant.

Participants in the prospective study were enrolled through a virtual design, were aged roughly 18 to 95 years, and lived in roughly 24 United States geographic areas. In the prospective study, participants were assigned to cohorts based on the clinical history participants reported in a screening survey and a study questionnaire. Exposed participants had been in contact, within 2 weeks of entering the study, with a person who had a PCR-confirmed or clinician-diagnosed case of COVID-19. In the prospective study, mobile phlebotomists collected whole blood, serum and a nasopharyngeal or oropharyngeal swab from each participant. Participants in the prospective study had the option to provide additional blood draws and questionnaires over a roughly 2-month period. Before DNA extraction, prospective study blood samples were shipped either frozen or at room temperature. Spanning cysteine to phenylalanine, the CDR3 consists of 15 amino acids. The kept DNA is CDR3 alone, 45 bases in frame from the first base. V lost 6 bases and J lost 1 base, and the count of bases not matched to a germline gene is 2. CDR1 and CDR2 are drawn from the germline V gene: MDHEN, SYDVKM.

Turning to this clone: Its antigen specificity is not known. The input lacks base qualities; no much larger clone sits a single base away.

Sequencing was done on a sample of PBMCs or T cells enriched from blood (not recorded which). The chain uses TRBV28 and TRBJ2-2; a stretch of 10 junction bases matches TRBD1. This receptor was identified in a woman aged 30 to 39 who had been exposed to COVID-19. The base sequence is TGTGCCAGCAGGGGACAGGGGAGGAACACCGGGGAGCTGTTTTTT. This gives the protein CASRGQGRNTGELFF. The variable domain in full, with residues beyond the CDR3 obtained from the reference TRBV28 and TRBJ2-2 genes, is DVKVTQSSRYLVKRTGEKVFLECVQDMDHENMFWYRQDPGLGLRLIYFSYDVKMKEKGDIPEGYSVSREKKERFSLILESASTNQTSMYLCASRGQGRNTGELFFGEGSRLTVL.